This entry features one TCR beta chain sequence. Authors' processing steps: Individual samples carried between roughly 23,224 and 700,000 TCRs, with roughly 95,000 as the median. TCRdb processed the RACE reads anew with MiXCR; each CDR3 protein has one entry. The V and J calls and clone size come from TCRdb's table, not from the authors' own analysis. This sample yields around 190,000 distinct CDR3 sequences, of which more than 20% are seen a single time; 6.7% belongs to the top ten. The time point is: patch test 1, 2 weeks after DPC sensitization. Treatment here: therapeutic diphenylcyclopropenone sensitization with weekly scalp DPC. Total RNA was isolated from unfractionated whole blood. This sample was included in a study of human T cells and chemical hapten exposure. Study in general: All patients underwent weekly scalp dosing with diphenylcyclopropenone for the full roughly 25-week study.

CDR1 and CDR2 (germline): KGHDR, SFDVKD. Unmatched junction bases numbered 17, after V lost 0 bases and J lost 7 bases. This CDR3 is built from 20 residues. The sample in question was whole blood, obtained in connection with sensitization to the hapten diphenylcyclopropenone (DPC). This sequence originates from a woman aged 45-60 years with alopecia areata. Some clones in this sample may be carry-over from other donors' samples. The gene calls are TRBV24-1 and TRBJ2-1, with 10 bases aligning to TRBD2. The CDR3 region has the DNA TGTGCCACCAGTGATTTGGGACCAGCGGGAGGGTTATGGGGTACAAATGAGCAGTTCTTC. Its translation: CATSDLGPAGGLWGTNEQFF.